The T cell receptor (beta chain) described here comes from a study of cytomegalovirus exposure and HLA in healthy donors. In the study overall: The approximately 110 validation repertoires were reported in a later analysis to have been generated on the same platform as the roughly 670 first-cohort repertoires.

This CDR3 is 12 amino acids long. With 5 bases removed from V and 10 bases from J, the gap between germline ends came to 12 bases. Per the germline V gene, CDR1 is SEHNR and CDR2 is FQNEAQ (reference sequence). Separate from the roughly 700-subject first cohort, the 120-subject validation cohort was the one that the donors belonged to. Data came from immunoSEQ multiplex PCR; TCRdb stores just in-frame clones and leaves some out. The repertoire holds a few hundred thousand clones, with less than 95% as singletons. Notes on this clone: The antigen remains undetermined.

General study points: A list of around 150 TCR beta chains associated with cytomegalovirus was given. Subsequent analysis showed first-cohort TCR clusters tending to co-occur in some 110 validation repertoires.

The chain combines TRBV7-9 with TRBJ2-1; no clear D gene. The clonotype originates from a woman younger than 45 in good health and CMV-seronegative. The sample was PBMCs. The CDR3 loop reads CASSRNYGEQFF. The CDR3 DNA is TGTGCCAGCAGCCGGAACTATGGGGAGCAGTTCTTC.